Given below is one TCR beta chain in context. The antigen is not known. The same CDR3 is also encoded by other DNA sequences in this sample. This CDR3 comprises 13 residues. In germline, CDR1 is MNHEY, CDR2 SVGAGI. Trimming removed 6 bases from V and 6 bases from J, with 15 bases in between. This record belongs to a study of siplizumab effects on memory and regulatory T cells. Study findings and constraints: In roughly 80-95% of proliferating CD4+ or CD8+ clones, a naive or memory phenotype could not be assigned.

Libraries were prepared by immunoSEQ multiplex PCR; TCRdb keeps only in-frame clonotypes and omits some of them. The table lists about 94,000 clones, 94% of them singletons, with 0.3% in the top ten. The sequenced sample consisted of non-Treg CD4+ T cells sorted from blood. This clonotype was sampled from a human donor in good health. The chain employs TRBV6-5 and TRBJ2-7, with D possibly being TRBD1 or TRBD2 (5 bases each). As DNA, the CDR3 is TGTGCCAGCAGACGGGGTCCGGGGACCGAGCAGTACTTC. Protein: CASRRGPGTEQYF.